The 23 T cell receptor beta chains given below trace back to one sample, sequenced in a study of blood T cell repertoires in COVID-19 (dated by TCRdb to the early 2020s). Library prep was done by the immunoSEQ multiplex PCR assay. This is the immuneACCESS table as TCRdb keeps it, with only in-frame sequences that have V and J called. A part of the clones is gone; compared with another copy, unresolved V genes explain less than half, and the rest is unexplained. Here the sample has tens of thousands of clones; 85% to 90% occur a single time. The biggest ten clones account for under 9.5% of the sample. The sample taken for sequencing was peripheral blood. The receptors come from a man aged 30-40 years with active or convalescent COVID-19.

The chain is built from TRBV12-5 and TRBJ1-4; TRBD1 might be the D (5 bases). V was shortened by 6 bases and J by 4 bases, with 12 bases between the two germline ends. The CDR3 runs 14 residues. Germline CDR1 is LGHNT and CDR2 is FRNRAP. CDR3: CASGPGTYNEKLFF. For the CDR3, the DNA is TGTGCTAGTGGCCCCGGGACTTATAATGAAAAACTGTTTTTT.

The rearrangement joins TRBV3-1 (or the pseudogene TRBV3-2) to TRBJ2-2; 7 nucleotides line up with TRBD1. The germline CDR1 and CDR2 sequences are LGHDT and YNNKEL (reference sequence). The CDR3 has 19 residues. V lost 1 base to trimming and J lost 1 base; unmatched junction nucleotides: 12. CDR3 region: CASSQARGPDKRNTGELFF. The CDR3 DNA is TGTGCCAGCAGCCAAGCGAGGGGGCCGGACAAGAGGAACACCGGGGAGCTGTTTTTT.

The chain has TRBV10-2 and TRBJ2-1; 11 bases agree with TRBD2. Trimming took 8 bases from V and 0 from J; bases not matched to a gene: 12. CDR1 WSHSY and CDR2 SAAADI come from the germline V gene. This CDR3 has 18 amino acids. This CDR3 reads CASVGLADLRDSYNEQFF. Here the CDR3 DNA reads TGCGCCAGCGTGGGACTAGCGGACCTCAGGGACTCCTACAATGAGCAGTTCTTC.

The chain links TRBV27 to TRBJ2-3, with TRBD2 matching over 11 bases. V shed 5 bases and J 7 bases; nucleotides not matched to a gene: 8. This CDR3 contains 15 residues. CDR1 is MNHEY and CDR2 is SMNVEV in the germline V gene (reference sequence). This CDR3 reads CASSESLAGGYTQYF. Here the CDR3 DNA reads TGTGCCAGCAGTGAAAGTCTAGCGGGGGGTTATACGCAGTATTTT.

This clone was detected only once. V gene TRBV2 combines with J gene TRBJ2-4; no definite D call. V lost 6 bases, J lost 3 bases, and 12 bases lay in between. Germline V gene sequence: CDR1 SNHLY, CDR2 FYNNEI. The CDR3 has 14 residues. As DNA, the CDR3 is TGTGCCAGCAGGGAGCGATCCAACAAAAACATTCAGTACTTC. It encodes CASRERSNKNIQYF.

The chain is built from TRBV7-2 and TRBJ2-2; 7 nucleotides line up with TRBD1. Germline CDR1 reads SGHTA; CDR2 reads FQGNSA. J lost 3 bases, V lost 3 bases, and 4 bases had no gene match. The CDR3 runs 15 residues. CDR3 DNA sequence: TGTGCCAGCAGCTTTAGACAGGGATACACCGGGGAGCTGTTTTTT. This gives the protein CASSFRQGYTGELFF.

The DNA of the CDR3 is TGTGCCAGCAGCCCTGGGCAGGGGGCATACGAGCAGTACTTC. Residues: CASSPGQGAYEQYF. V gene TRBV7-6 combines with J gene TRBJ2-7; 8 positions agree with TRBD1. There are 14 residues in the CDR3. V dropped 5 bases and J dropped 4; count of bases not matched to a gene: 7. Germline CDR1 SGHVS, CDR2 FNYEAQ.

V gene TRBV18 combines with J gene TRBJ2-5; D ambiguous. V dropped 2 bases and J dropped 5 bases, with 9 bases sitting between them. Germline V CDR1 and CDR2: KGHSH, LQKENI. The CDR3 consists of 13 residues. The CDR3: CASSPRGEETQYF. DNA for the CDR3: TGTGCCAGCTCACCAAGAGGAGAGGAGACCCAGTACTTC.

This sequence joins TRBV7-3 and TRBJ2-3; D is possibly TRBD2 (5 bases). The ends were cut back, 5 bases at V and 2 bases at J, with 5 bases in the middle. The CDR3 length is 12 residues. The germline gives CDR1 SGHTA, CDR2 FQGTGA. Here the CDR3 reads CASSDYTDTQYF. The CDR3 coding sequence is TGTGCCAGCAGCGACTACACAGATACGCAGTATTTT.

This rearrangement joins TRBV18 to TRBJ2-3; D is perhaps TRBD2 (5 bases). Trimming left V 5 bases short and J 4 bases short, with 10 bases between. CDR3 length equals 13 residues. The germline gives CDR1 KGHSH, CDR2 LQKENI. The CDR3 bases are TGTGCCAGCTCATCGGACGGGGCAGATACGCAGTATTTT. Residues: CASSSDGADTQYF.

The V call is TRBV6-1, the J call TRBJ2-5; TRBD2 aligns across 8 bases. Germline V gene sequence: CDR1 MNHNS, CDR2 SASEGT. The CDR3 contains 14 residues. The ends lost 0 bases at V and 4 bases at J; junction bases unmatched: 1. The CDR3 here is CASSEAAGGETQYF. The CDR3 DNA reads TGTGCCAGCAGTGAAGCGGCGGGAGGAGAGACCCAGTACTTC.

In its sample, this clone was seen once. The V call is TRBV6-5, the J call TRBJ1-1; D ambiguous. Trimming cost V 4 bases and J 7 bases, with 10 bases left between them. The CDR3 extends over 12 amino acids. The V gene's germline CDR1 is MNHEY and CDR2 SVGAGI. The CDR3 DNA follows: TGTGCCAGCAGTTTCGGACTGGTTGAAGCTTTCTTT. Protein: CASSFGLVEAFF.

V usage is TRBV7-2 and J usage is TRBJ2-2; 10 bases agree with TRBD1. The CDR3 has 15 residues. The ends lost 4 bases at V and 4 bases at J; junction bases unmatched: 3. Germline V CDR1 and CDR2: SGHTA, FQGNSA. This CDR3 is CASSSTGGSTGELFF. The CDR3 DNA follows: TGTGCCAGCAGCTCGACAGGGGGCTCCACCGGGGAGCTGTTTTTT.

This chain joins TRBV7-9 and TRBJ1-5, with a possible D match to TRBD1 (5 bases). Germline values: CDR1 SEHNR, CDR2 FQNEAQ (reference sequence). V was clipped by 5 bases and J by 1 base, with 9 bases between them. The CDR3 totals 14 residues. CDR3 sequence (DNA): TGTGCCAGCAGCCCAGGGTGGAGCAATCAGCCCCAGCATTTT. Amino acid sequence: CASSPGWSNQPQHF.

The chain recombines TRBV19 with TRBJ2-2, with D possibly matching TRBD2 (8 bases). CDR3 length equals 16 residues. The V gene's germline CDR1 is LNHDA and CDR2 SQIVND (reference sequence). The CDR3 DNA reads TGTCCCGACAGGGCTAGGTTGGCGGGAGGCACCGGGGAGCTGTTTTTT. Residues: CPDRARLAGGTGELFF.

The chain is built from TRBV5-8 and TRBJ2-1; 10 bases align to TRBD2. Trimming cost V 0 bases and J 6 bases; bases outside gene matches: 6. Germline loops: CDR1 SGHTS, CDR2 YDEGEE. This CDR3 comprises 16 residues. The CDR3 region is CASSLGPSGGGNEQFF. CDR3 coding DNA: TGTGCCAGCAGCTTGGGCCCCAGCGGGGGGGGCAATGAGCAGTTCTTC. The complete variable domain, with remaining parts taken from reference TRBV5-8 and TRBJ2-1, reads EAGVTQSPTHLIKTRGQQATLRCSPISGHTSVYWYQQALGLGLQFLLWYDEGEERNRGNFPPRFSGRQFPNYSSELNVNALELEDSALYLCASSLGPSGGGNEQFFGPGTRLTVL.

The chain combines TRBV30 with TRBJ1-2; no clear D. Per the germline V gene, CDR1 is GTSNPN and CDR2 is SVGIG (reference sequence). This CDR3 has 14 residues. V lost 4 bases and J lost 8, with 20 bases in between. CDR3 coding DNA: TGTGCCTGGACGATTACAGCAATGTCATACGGCTACACCTTC. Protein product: CAWTITAMSYGYTF.

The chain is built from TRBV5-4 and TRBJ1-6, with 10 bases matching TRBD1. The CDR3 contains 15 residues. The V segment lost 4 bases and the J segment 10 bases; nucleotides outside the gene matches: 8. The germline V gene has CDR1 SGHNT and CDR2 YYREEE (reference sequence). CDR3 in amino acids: CASSIGQGEGSPLHF. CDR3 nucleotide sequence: TGTGCCAGCAGCATAGGACAGGGGGAAGGGTCACCCCTCCACTTT. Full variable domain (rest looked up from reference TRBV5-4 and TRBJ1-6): ETGVTQSPTHLIKTRGQQVTLRCSSQSGHNTVSWYQQALGQGPQFIFQYYREEENGRGNFPPRFSGLQFPNYSSELNVNALELDDSALYLCASSIGQGEGSPLHFGNGTRLTVT.

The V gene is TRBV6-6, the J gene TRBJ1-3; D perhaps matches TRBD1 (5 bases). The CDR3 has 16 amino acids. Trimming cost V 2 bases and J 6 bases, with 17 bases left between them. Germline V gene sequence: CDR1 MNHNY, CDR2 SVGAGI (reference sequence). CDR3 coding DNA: TGTGCCAGCAGTTACCCGGCCCGACAGAAGAAAAACACCATATATTTT. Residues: CASSYPARQKKNTIYF.

The CDR3 DNA sequence: TGTGCCAGCTCACCAAACAGTCTGGAGACCCAGTACTTC. It encodes CASSPNSLETQYF. The chain combines TRBV18 with TRBJ2-5; D not resolved. Germline V lookup: CDR1 KGHSH, CDR2 LQKENI. Trimming took off 2 bases at V and 5 bases at J, with 9 bases between the two ends. The CDR3 has 13 amino acids.

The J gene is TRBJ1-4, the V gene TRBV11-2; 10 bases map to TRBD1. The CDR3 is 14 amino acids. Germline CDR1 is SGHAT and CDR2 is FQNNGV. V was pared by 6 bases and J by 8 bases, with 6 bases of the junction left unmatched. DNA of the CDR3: TGTGCCAGCAGGGGGACAGGGGTGGGAGAAAAACTGTTTTTT. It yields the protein CASRGTGVGEKLFF.

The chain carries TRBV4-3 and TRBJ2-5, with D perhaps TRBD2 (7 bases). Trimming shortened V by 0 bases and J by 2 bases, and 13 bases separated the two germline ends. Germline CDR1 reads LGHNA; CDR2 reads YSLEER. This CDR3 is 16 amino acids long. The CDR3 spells CASSQDPAGTQETQYF. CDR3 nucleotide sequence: TGCGCCAGCAGCCAAGATCCAGCGGGGACACAAGAGACCCAGTACTTC.

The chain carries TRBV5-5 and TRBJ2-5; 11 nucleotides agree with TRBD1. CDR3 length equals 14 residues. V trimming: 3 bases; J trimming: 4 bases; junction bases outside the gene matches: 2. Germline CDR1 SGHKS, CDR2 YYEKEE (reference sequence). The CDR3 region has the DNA TGTGCCAGCAGCTGGACAGGGGGCACAGAGACCCAGTACTTC. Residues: CASSWTGGTETQYF.